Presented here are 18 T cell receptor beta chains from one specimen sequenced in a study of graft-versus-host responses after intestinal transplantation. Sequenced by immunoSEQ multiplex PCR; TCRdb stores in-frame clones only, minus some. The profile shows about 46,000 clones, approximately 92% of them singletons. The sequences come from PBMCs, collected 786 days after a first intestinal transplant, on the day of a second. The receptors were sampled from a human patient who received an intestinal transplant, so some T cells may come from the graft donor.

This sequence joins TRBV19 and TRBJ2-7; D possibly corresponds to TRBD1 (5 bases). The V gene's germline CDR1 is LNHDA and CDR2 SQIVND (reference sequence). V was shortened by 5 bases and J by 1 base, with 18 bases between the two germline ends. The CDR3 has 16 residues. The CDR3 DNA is TGTGCCAGTAGTTTCCTGGGGCCGGGTCAGTCCTACGAGCAGTACTTC. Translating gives CASSFLGPGQSYEQYF. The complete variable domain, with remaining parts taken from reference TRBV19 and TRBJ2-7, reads DGGITQSPKYLFRKEGQNVTLSCEQNLNHDAMYWYRQDPGQGLRLIYYSQIVNDFQKGDIAEGYSVSREKKESFPLTVTSAQKNPTAFYLCASSFLGPGQSYEQYFGPGTRLTVT.

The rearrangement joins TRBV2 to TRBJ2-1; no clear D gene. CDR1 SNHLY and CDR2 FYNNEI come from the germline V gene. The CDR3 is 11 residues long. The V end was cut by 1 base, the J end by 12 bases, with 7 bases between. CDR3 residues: CASSEGGRQFF. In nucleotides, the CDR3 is TGTGCCAGCAGTGAAGGTGGGCGGCAGTTCTTC.

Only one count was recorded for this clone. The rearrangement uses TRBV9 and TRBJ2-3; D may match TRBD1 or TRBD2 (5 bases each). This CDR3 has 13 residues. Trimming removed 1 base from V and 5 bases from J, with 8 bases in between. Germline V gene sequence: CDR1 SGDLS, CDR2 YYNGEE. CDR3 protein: CASSVRDQDTQYF. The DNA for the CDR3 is TGTGCCAGCAGCGTACGGGACCAAGATACGCAGTATTTT. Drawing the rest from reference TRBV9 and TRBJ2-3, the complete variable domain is DSGVTQTPKHLITATGQRVTLRCSPRSGDLSVYWYQQSLDQGLQFLIQYYNGEERAKGNILERFSAQQFPDLHSELNLSSLELGDSALYFCASSVRDQDTQYFGPGTRLTVL.

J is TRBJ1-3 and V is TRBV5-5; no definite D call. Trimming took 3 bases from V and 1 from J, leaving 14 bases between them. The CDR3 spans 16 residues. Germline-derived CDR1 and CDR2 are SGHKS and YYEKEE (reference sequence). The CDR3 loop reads CASSWNFRASGNTIYF. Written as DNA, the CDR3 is TGTGCCAGCAGCTGGAATTTTCGGGCGTCTGGAAACACCATATATTTT. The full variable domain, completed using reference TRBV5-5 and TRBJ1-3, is DAGVTQSPTHLIKTRGQQVTLRCSPISGHKSVSWYQQVLGQGPQFIFQYYEKEERGRGNFPDRFSARQFPNYSSELNVNALLLGDSALYLCASSWNFRASGNTIYFGEGSWLTVV.

This CDR3 is CASSYSSSSRPEQYF. The DNA for the CDR3 is TGTGCCAGCAGTTACTCTTCGAGTAGCCGGCCCGAGCAGTACTTC. The J gene is TRBJ2-7, the V gene TRBV6-5; D remains unclear. Germline CDR1 reads MNHEY; CDR2 reads SVGAGI. Trimming stripped 0 bases from V and 6 bases from J, with 15 bases between. The CDR3 contains 15 residues.

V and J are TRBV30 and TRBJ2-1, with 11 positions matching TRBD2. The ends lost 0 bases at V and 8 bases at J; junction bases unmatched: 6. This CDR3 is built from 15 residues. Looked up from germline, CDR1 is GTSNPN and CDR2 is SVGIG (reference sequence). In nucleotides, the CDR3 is TGTGCCTGGAGTGTAGGGCTAGCGGGAGGTCATGAGCAGTTCTTC. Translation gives CAWSVGLAGGHEQFF.

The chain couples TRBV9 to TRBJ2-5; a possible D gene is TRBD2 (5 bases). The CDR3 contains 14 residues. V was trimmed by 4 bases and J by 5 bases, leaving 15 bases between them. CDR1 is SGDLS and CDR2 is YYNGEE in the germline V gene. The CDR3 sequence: CASSPEAGGETQYF. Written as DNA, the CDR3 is TGTGCCAGCAGCCCCGAGGCGGGTGGGGAGACCCAGTACTTC.

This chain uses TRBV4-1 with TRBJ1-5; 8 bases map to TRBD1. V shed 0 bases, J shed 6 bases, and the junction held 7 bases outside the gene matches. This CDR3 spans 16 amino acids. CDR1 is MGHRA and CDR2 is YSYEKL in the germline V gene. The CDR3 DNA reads TGCGCCAGCAGCCAAGATCTTGAACAGGGGGGTCAGCCCCAGCATTTT. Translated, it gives CASSQDLEQGGQPQHF.

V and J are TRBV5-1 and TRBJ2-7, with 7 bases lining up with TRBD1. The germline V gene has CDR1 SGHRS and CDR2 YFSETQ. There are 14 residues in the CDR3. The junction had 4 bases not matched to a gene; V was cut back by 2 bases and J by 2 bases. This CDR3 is CASSLQGITYEQYF. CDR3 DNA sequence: TGCGCCAGCAGCTTACAGGGGATAACCTACGAGCAGTACTTC.

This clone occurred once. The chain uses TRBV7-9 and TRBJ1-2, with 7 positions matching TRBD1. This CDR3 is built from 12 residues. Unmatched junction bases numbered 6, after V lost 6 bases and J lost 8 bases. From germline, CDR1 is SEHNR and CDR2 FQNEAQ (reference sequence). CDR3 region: CASSPQGLGYTF. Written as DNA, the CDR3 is TGTGCCAGCAGTCCACAGGGGCTCGGCTACACCTTC.

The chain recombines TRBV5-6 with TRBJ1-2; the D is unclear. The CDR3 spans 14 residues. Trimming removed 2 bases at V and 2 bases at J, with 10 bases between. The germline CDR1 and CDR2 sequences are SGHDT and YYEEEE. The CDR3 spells CASSFWGANYGYTF. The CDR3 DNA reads TGTGCCAGCAGCTTTTGGGGAGCGAACTATGGCTACACCTTC.

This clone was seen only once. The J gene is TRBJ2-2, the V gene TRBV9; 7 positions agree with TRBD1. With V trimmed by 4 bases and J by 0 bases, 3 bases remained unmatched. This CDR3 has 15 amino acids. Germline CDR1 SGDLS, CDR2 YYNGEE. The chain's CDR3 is CASSKGTANTGELFF. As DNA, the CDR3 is TGTGCCAGCAGCAAGGGGACAGCGAACACCGGGGAGCTGTTTTTT.

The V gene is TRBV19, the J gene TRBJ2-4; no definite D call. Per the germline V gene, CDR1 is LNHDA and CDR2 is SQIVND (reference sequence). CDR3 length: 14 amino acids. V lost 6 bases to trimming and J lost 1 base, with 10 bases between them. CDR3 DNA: TGTGCCAGTAGACCCGGCCTGGCCAAAAACATTCAGTACTTC. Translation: CASRPGLAKNIQYF.

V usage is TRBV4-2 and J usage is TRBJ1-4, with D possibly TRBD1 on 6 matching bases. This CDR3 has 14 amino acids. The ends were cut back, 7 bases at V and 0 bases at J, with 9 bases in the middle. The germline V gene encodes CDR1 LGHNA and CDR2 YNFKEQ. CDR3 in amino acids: CASTRTATNEKLFF. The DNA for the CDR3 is TGTGCCAGCACCCGGACAGCAACTAATGAAAAACTGTTTTTT.

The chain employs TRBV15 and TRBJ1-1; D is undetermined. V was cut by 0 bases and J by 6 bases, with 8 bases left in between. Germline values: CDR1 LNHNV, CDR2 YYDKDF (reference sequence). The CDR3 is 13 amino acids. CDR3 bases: TGTGCCACCAGCAGAGATCCCGGGGCTGAAGCTTTCTTT. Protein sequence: CATSRDPGAEAFF.

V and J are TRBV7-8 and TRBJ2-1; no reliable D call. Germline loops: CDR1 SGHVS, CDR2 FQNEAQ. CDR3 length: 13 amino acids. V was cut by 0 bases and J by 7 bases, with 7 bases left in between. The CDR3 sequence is CASSLAALNEQFF. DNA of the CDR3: TGTGCCAGCAGCTTAGCAGCGCTGAATGAGCAGTTCTTC. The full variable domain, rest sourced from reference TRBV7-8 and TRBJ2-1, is GAGVSQSPRYKVAKRGQDVALRCDPISGHVSLFWYQQALGQGPEFLTYFQNEAQLDKSGLPSDRFFAERPEGSVSTLKIQRTQQEDSAVYLCASSLAALNEQFFGPGTRLTVL.

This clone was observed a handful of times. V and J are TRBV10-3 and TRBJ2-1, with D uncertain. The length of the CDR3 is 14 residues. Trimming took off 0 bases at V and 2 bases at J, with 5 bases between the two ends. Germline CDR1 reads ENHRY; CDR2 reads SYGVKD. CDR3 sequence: CAISESETYNEQFF. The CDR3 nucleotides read TGTGCCATCAGTGAGTCGGAGACCTACAATGAGCAGTTCTTC.

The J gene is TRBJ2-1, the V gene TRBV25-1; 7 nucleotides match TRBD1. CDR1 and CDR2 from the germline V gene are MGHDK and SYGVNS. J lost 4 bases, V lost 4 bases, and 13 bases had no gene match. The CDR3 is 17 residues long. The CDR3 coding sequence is TGTGCCAGCAGTGGGGATAAGACAGGGCCCCTTTACAATGAGCAGTTCTTC. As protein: CASSGDKTGPLYNEQFF.